This TCR beta chain was captured by sequencing in a study of cytomegalovirus exposure and HLA in healthy donors (dated by TCRdb to about 2017). About the study as a whole: The 670 or so repertoires of the first cohort and the 120 validation repertoires were produced on the same platform, according to a later analysis. The study aimed to test whether signatures of past pathogen exposure could be identified by cataloging public T cell receptors. Along with the approximately 600-subject first cohort, a separate validation cohort of approximately 110 different subjects was used. To predict cytomegalovirus infection status, the study brought together high-throughput TCR immunosequencing, statistical association of individual TCRs with disease status, and machine learning.

Broad study findings and their caveats: The study listed 150 to 200 TCR beta chains as associated with cytomegalovirus. A later analysis lacked HLA typing for the validation cohort, so it scored co-occurrence in that cohort across all 110 or so repertoires. Most TCR sequences were observed very rarely across donors, whereas some public TCRs were present in many individuals. Of the cluster scores, 90% to 95% were above 0 in a later analysis, which found that TCRs clustered in the first cohort also tended to co-occur in the 95 to 150 validation repertoires. In vitro tests confirmed that a few of the cytomegalovirus-associated TCR beta chains recognize cytomegalovirus antigens. It was suggested by the authors that the approach could potentially be generalized to other disease states and immunological phenotypes. Cytomegalovirus status was reported to be diagnosed by the classifier with high specificity and sensitivity in both the original and validation cohorts.

CDR1 and CDR2 (LNHDA, SQIVND) derive from the germline V gene (reference sequence). Trimming removed 1 base from V and 2 bases from J, leaving 9 bases between the germline ends. The CDR3 runs 15 amino acids, cysteine and phenylalanine included. The DNA shown is the 45-base CDR3, in frame from base 1. Separate from the approximately 700-subject first cohort, the validation cohort of about 120 subjects was the group to which the donors belonged. Of note for this clone: No cognate antigen has been identified for it. Per-nucleotide qualities are absent, and no much larger clonotype sits a single base away.

The library was built by means of the immunoSEQ multiplex PCR assay. In the original analysis: To diagnose cytomegalovirus status from the catalog of TCR beta chain sequences, a statistical classification framework was built. In its TCRdb copy, this immuneACCESS table keeps in-frame sequences only and misses some clones. Where compared with another copy, unresolved V genes explain less than half of these, and the others have no known cause. V, J and clone size are taken as reported in that table, and D and trimming were inferred from the DNA itself. This sample gives about 300,000 clones in total; 88% of them show up just once. The leading ten clones occupy 0.92% of the sample.

Sequencing input: PBMCs. This clonotype was sampled from a young woman in good health and CMV-seronegative. The chain links TRBV19 with TRBJ2-1; the D segment cannot be called with confidence. The DNA is TGTGCCAGTAGTATAGCAGTTGCCGCCTACAATGAGCAGTTCTTC. The resulting protein is CASSIAVAAYNEQFF.